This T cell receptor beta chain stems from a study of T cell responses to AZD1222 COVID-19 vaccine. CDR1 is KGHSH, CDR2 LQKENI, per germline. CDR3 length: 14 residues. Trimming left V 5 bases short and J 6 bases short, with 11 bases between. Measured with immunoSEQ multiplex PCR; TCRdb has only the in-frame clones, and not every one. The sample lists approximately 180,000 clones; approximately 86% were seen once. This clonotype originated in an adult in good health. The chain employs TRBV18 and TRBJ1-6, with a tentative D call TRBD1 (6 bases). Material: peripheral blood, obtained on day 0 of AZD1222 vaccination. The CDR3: CASSMGARNSPLHF. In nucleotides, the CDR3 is TGTGCCAGCTCAATGGGGGCGCGTAATTCACCCCTCCACTTT.